This T cell receptor (beta chain) emerged from a study of T cell responses to AZD1222 COVID-19 vaccine. Overall study findings and caveats: Samples come after the peak T cell response, not at day 14.

Assay: immunoSEQ multiplex PCR; the TCRdb copy retains only in-frame clones and omits some. The sample shows around 97,000 clones, 80% to 90% of them seen only once. Points on this clone: Its antigen is unknown.

The V and J ends lost 4 bases and 3 bases respectively, with 3 bases between them. The CDR3 sequence is 10 residues long. CDR1 is DFQATT and CDR2 is SNEGSKA in the germline V gene (reference sequence). Sample: peripheral blood, taken on day 0 of AZD1222 vaccination. This TCR came from an adult in good health. V and J are TRBV20-1 and TRBJ1-1; no clear D. The CDR3 DNA is TGCAGTGCTAAGGACACTGAAGCTTTCTTT. Amino acids: CSAKDTEAFF.